The next 31 T cell receptor beta chains were all read from a single sample in a study of vaccination and CD4 T cells after COVID-19. The Oncomine TCR Beta short-read assay was applied to DNA of cultured CD4+ T cells. TCRdb independently ran MiXCR on the PCR reads; one entry per CDR3 protein. The data hold approximately 17,000 distinct CDR3 sequences, with more than 40% observed a single time. These receptors lack a known antigen. The treatment denotes: approximately nine-day PBMC culture with coronavirus spike peptide pools or control peptides (ViraFEST assay). The material sequenced was CD4+ T cells from blood, cultured in vitro, taken after SARS-CoV-2 vaccination. These receptors all come from a human donor who had recovered from COVID-19.

This clonotype was seen more than once but under ten times. The genes are TRBV6-5 and TRBJ2-7; TRBD2 is a possible D gene (6 bases). V was cut by 4 bases and J by 2 bases, with 15 bases left in between. Looked up from germline, CDR1 is MNHEY and CDR2 is SVGAGI. The CDR3 is made up of 15 amino acids. This CDR3 reads CASSWAGHSTYEQYF. CDR3 bases: TGTGCCAGCAGTTGGGCGGGGCACAGCACCTACGAGCAGTACTTC.

The gene calls are TRBV21-1 and TRBJ2-1. TRBV21-1 is assigned pseudogene status. The CDR3 has 11 residues. This CDR3 reads CASSRTDEQFF. In DNA form, the CDR3 reads TGTGCCAGCAGCCGGACGGATGAGCAGTTCTTC.

This chain connects TRBV6-2 or TRBV6-3 to TRBJ1-5, with D uncertain. Germline V gene sequence: CDR1 MNHEY, CDR2 SVGEGT. The CDR3 is made up of 15 amino acids. V lost 0 bases and J lost 2, with 8 bases in between. The CDR3 DNA reads TGTGCCAGCAGTTACTCGGGATACCGCAATCAGCCCCAGCATTTT. Translated, it gives CASSYSGYRNQPQHF.

In this sample, this clonotype turned up a few times. The J gene is TRBJ2-5, the V gene TRBV19; the D gene is possibly TRBD2 (5 bases). The length of the CDR3 is 16 residues. In germline, CDR1 is LNHDA, CDR2 SQIVND (reference sequence). Trimming cost V 3 bases and J 2 bases, with 16 bases left between them. CDR3 DNA sequence: TGTGCCAGTAGTATCTCGGAAAGGAGGAGACAAGAGACCCAGTACTTC. Amino acids: CASSISERRRQETQYF.

V usage is TRBV10-3 and J usage is TRBJ2-7; TRBD2 matches 9 bases. Germline values: CDR1 ENHRY, CDR2 SYGVKD. V lost 4 bases, J lost 3 bases, and 1 base stayed unmatched. CDR3 length: 13 residues. The CDR3 reads CAISASGNYEQYF. CDR3 sequence (DNA): TGTGCCATCAGTGCTAGCGGGAACTACGAGCAGTACTTC.

This chain connects TRBV20-1 to TRBJ2-3, with 13 bases matching TRBD2. CDR1 is DFQATT, CDR2 SNEGSKA, per germline (reference sequence). CDR3 length: 16 residues. Written as DNA, the CDR3 is TGCAGCCAAGAAACTGGACTAGCGGGAGCGGGAGATACGCAGTATTTT. Encoded protein: CSQETGLAGAGDTQYF.

This chain links TRBV2 with TRBJ1-6; TRBD1 might be the D (6 bases). CDR3 size: 13 residues. CDR1 is SNHLY and CDR2 is FYNNEI in the germline V gene. The V gene lost 9 bases and the J gene lost 7 bases, with 13 bases spanning the gap. The CDR3 sequence is CARKKGENSPLHF. The DNA of the CDR3 is TGTGCCAGAAAGAAGGGGGAAAATTCACCCCTCCACTTT.

This clonotype was detected a few times. J is TRBJ1-1 and V is TRBV7-9, with D possibly TRBD1 on 5 matching bases. This CDR3 region has 14 residues. Germline V gene lookup returns CDR1 SEHNR and CDR2 FQNEAQ (reference sequence). V lost 3 bases to trimming and J lost 1 base, with 9 bases between them. CDR3 protein: CASSFEGRNTEAFF. The CDR3, as DNA: TGTGCCAGCAGCTTTGAGGGGAGGAACACTGAAGCTTTCTTT.

The chain combines TRBV6-5 with TRBJ2-1; 10 bases are a match to TRBD2. CDR3 length equals 16 residues. The germline gives CDR1 MNHEY, CDR2 SVGAGI. J was trimmed by 3 bases and V by 0 bases; bases with no gene match: 2. In DNA form, the CDR3 reads TGTGCCAGCAGTTACTCCGGGACTAGCGACTACAATGAGCAGTTCTTC. This encodes CASSYSGTSDYNEQFF.

The CDR3 DNA reads TGTGCCATCAAGGTTGATGAGTTTGATGAGCAGTTCTTC. Its protein is CAIKVDEFDEQFF. The genes are TRBV10-3 and TRBJ2-1; D not resolved. Germline V lookup: CDR1 ENHRY, CDR2 SYGVKD. The CDR3 is 13 residues long. Trimming took off 7 bases at V and 8 bases at J, with 15 bases between the two ends.

This clonotype was detected a few times. The gene calls are TRBV19 and TRBJ1-2, with TRBD1 matching 8 bases. V lost 4 bases, J lost 1 base, and 14 bases stayed unmatched. CDR3 length: 18 amino acids. Germline V gene data show CDR1 as LNHDA and CDR2 as SQIVND (reference sequence). CDR3 DNA sequence: TGTGCCAGTAGTACTTCCAGCGACAGGGGCCACCTTAACTATGGCTACACCTTC. Protein product: CASSTSSDRGHLNYGYTF.

The chain is built from TRBV5-1 and TRBJ2-1, with D perhaps matching TRBD1 (5 bases). Germline assignment: CDR1 SGHRS and CDR2 YFSETQ. The CDR3 extends over 12 amino acids. V shed 4 bases and J shed 10 bases, with 12 bases lying between them. The CDR3 DNA follows: TGCGCCAGCAGCGTGGACATTTGGGAGCAGTTCTTC. The encoded protein is CASSVDIWEQFF.

The V gene is TRBV20-1, the J gene TRBJ2-7; 8 bases align to TRBD1. This CDR3 contains 14 residues. V shed 5 bases and J 2 bases; nucleotides not matched to a gene: 8. CDR1 DFQATT and CDR2 SNEGSKA come from the germline V gene (reference sequence). The CDR3 region has the DNA TGCAGTGCTCAAAACAGGGGGTGGCCCTACGAGCAGTACTTC. It yields the protein CSAQNRGWPYEQYF.

The V call is TRBV10-3, the J call TRBJ2-7, with TRBD1 as a possible D gene (6 bases). There are 12 residues in the CDR3. CDR1 and CDR2 (germline): ENHRY, SYGVKD. Trimming left V 7 bases short and J 5 bases short, with 12 bases between. CDR3 in amino acids: CAIKVPGDEQYF. The CDR3 nucleotides are TGTGCCATCAAGGTACCAGGGGACGAGCAGTACTTC.

V and J are TRBV20-1 and TRBJ1-5; D uncertain. CDR1 and CDR2 from the germline V gene are DFQATT and SNEGSKA (reference sequence). V gave up 6 bases and J gave up 3 bases, with 18 bases separating them. This CDR3 spans 15 amino acids. The CDR3, as DNA: TGCAGTGCCACCATAGACATTTATAACAATCAGCCCCAGCATTTT. This gives the protein CSATIDIYNNQPQHF.

Judged by abundance, this clonotype is medium-sized. This chain uses TRBV27 with TRBJ1-6, with 7 bases fitting TRBD1. The V gene end was trimmed by 3 bases and the J gene end by 6 bases; junction bases not matched to a gene: 5. The germline gives CDR1 MNHEY, CDR2 SMNVEV (reference sequence). This CDR3 has 15 residues. CDR3 loop: CASSFRTGVNSPLHF. CDR3 coding DNA: TGTGCCAGCAGTTTTCGGACAGGAGTTAATTCACCCCTCCACTTT.

Relative to its sample, this clonotype is medium-sized. The chain employs TRBV6-1 and TRBJ1-5; 9 bases align to TRBD1. J lost 6 bases, V lost 10 bases, and 10 bases had no gene match. This CDR3 is 14 amino acids long. Germline assignment: CDR1 MNHNS and CDR2 SASEGT. CDR3 bases: TGTGCCATCACCGGGACAGGGTTAGGTCAGCCCCAGCATTTT. Translating it yields CAITGTGLGQPQHF.

The chain links TRBV27 to TRBJ1-2; 7 bases agree with TRBD1. V gave up 4 bases and J gave up 2 bases; unmatched junction bases: 1. The V gene's germline CDR1 is MNHEY and CDR2 SMNVEV (reference sequence). The CDR3 totals 13 residues. This chain's CDR3 is CASSSTGNYGYTF. As DNA, the CDR3 is TGTGCCAGCAGTTCGACAGGGAACTATGGCTACACCTTC.

The chain uses TRBV29-1 and TRBJ1-1, with 9 positions matching TRBD1. The CDR3 contains 15 residues. The trim removed 0 bases at V and 7 bases at J, leaving 9 bases unmatched. Germline V lookup: CDR1 SQVTM, CDR2 ANQGSEA. Here the CDR3 DNA reads TGCAGCGTTGAAGAGGTGGACAGGGGAAGTGGTGAAGCTTTCTTT. Translated: CSVEEVDRGSGEAFF.

This clonotype was counted between two and nine times. The V and J genes are TRBV24-1 and TRBJ2-5, with 8 bases that match TRBD1. V shed 2 bases, J shed 5 bases, and the junction held 9 bases outside the gene matches. Per germline, CDR1 KGHDR and CDR2 SFDVKD. The CDR3 extends over 16 amino acids. CDR3 nucleotide sequence: TGTGCCACCAGTGATTCGGTCAGGGACAGGAGGGAGACCCAGTACTTC. It yields the protein CATSDSVRDRRETQYF.

The CDR3, as DNA: TGTGCCAGTATCTCTACAGGAGCTAATGAAAAACTGTTTTTT. Protein sequence: CASISTGANEKLFF. V and J are TRBV19 and TRBJ1-4; tentatively, D is TRBD1 (5 bases). CDR1 and CDR2 (germline): LNHDA, SQIVND (reference sequence). The CDR3 has 14 residues. V was pared by 7 bases and J by 3 bases, with 12 bases between.

This clonotype is labeled medium-sized. V gene TRBV7-9 combines with J gene TRBJ2-4; a weak D match, TRBD1 (6 bases). This CDR3 region has 12 residues. The germline gives CDR1 SEHNR, CDR2 FQNEAQ (reference sequence). V lost 7 bases, J lost 5 bases, and 9 bases lay in between. CDR3 sequence reads: CASTNRENIQYF. CDR3 DNA: TGTGCCAGCACCAACAGGGAAAACATTCAGTACTTC.

The chain recombines TRBV27 with TRBJ1-6; D possibly corresponds to TRBD1 (5 bases). Trimming pared 4 bases from V and 15 bases from J, leaving 13 bases between. Germline V lookup: CDR1 MNHEY, CDR2 SMNVEV (reference sequence). The CDR3 runs 12 residues. The CDR3 region is CASSSGAALLHF. CDR3 bases: TGTGCCAGCAGTTCCGGGGCGGCCCTCCTCCACTTT.

The chain couples TRBV27 to TRBJ2-7; 10 bases fit TRBD2. The germline V gene has CDR1 MNHEY and CDR2 SMNVEV (reference sequence). The CDR3 contains 15 residues. V gave up 6 bases and J gave up 3 bases; unmatched junction bases: 8. CDR3 in amino acids: CASSRNPSGSYEQYF. CDR3 nucleotides: TGTGCCAGCAGCCGAAATCCTAGCGGGAGCTACGAGCAGTACTTC.

The chain carries TRBV20-1 and TRBJ2-4; D may be TRBD2 (5 bases). The CDR3 loop spans 11 amino acids. V was clipped by 6 bases and J by 8 bases, with 11 bases between them. Germline V gene lookup returns CDR1 DFQATT and CDR2 SNEGSKA (reference sequence). CDR3 amino acids: CSARKDYIQYF. The CDR3 nucleotides read TGCAGTGCCAGAAAGGACTACATTCAGTACTTC.

This clonotype was recorded a few times. CDR3 DNA sequence: TGTGCCAGCAGCCCCCAGTTGACACCGGGGGAGACCCAGTACTTC. This encodes CASSPQLTPGETQYF. This chain links TRBV7-6 with TRBJ2-5; D possibly corresponds to TRBD2 (5 bases). Germline V gene sequence: CDR1 SGHVS, CDR2 FNYEAQ. Between the trimmed V and J ends, which lost 5 bases and 5 bases, there was a span of 18 bases. The CDR3 covers 15 residues. The complete variable domain, with remaining parts taken from reference TRBV7-6 and TRBJ2-5, reads GAGVSQSPRYKVTKRGQDVALRCDPISGHVSLYWYRQALGQGPEFLTYFNYEAQQDKSGLPNDRFSAERPEGSISTLTIQRTEQRDSAMYRCASSPQLTPGETQYFGPGTRLLVL.

This clonotype turned up a few times. This chain joins TRBV20-1 and TRBJ2-3, with 7 bases fitting TRBD2. V dropped 2 bases and J dropped 2; count of bases not matched to a gene: 7. The CDR3 totals 15 residues. Germline loops: CDR1 DFQATT, CDR2 SNEGSKA (reference sequence). The CDR3 spells CSARPTSTNTDTQYF. The CDR3 bases are TGCAGTGCTAGACCGACTAGCACAAACACAGATACGCAGTATTTT.

This chain links TRBV29-1 with TRBJ1-5, with D perhaps TRBD1 (6 bases). V lost 7 bases to trimming and J lost 8 bases, with 15 bases between them. The CDR3 has 12 amino acids. Per germline, CDR1 SQVTM and CDR2 ANQGSEA. The CDR3 DNA reads TGCAGCGCCGCGGGGGCAGGGGAGCCCCAGCATTTT. Encoded protein: CSAAGAGEPQHF.

The chain joins TRBV20-1 to TRBJ2-7; 14 bases match TRBD2. This CDR3 contains 15 residues. Germline loops: CDR1 DFQATT, CDR2 SNEGSKA (reference sequence). The J segment lost 0 bases and the V segment lost 5 bases, leaving 3 bases of the junction unmatched. For the CDR3, the DNA is TGCAGTGCTCCGGGACTAGCGGGGGCCTCCTACGAGCAGTACTTC. It codes for CSAPGLAGASYEQYF.

CDR3 loop: CSAIRTSGRASFGNEQFF. CDR3 coding DNA: TGCAGTGCTATACGGACTAGCGGGAGGGCCAGTTTCGGTAATGAGCAGTTCTTC. The chain is built from TRBV20-1 and TRBJ2-1; TRBD2 aligns across 15 bases. The CDR3 length is 18 residues. From germline, CDR1 is DFQATT and CDR2 SNEGSKA (reference sequence). V shed 4 bases, J shed 7 bases, and the junction held 14 bases outside the gene matches.

The chain links TRBV20-1 to TRBJ2-5; D not certain. From germline, CDR1 is DFQATT and CDR2 SNEGSKA (reference sequence). The CDR3 covers 13 residues. CDR3 DNA sequence: TGCACCGGAGTGGCTAGTACTTATGAGACCCAGTACTTC. This codes for CTGVASTYETQYF.